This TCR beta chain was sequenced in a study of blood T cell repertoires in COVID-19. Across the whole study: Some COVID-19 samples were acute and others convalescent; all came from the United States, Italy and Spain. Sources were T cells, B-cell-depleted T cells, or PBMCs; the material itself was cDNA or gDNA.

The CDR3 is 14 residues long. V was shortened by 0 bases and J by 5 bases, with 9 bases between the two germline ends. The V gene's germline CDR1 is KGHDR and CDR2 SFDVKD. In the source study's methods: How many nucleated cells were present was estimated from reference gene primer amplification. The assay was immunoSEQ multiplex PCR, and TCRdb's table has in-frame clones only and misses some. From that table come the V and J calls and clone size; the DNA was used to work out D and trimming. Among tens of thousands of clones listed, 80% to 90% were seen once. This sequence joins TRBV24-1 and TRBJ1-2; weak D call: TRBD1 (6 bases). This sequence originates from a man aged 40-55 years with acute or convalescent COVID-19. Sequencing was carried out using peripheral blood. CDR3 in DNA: TGTGCCACCAGTGATTTGAGGCAGGGGTATGGCTACACCTTC. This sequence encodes CATSDLRQGYGYTF.